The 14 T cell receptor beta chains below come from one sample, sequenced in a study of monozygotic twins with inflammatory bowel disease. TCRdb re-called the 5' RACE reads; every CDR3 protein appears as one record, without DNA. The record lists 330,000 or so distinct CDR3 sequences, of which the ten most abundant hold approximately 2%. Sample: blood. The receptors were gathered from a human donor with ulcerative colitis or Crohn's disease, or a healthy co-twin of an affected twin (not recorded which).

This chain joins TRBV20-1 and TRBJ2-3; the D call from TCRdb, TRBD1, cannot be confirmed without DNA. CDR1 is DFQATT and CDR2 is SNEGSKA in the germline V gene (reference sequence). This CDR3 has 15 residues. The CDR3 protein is CSYDSPSGGSDTQYF.

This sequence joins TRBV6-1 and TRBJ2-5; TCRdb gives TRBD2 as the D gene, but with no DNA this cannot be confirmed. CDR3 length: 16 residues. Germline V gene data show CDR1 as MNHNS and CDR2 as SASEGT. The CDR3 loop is CASGSPETSGGETQYF.

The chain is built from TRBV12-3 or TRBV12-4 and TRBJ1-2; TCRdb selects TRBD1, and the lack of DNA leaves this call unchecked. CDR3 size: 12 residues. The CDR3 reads CASSFGTTNYTF.

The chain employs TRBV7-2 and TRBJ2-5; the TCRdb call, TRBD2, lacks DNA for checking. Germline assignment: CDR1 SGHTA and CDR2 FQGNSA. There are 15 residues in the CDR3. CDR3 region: CASSDPAGSQETQYF.

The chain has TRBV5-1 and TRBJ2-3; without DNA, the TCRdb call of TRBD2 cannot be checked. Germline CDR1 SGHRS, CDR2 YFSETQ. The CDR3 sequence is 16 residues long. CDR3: CASGAGLAGGRDTQYF.

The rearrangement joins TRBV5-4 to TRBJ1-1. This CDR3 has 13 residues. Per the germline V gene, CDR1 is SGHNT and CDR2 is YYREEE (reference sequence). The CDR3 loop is CASSPAVNTEAFF.

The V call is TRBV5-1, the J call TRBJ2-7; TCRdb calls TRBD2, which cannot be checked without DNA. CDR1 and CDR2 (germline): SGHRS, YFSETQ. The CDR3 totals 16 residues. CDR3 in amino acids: CASSPLSGGFAYEQYF.

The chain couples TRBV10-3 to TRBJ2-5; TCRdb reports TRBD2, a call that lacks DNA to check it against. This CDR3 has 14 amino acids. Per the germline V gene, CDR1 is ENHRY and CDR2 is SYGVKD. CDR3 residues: CAISGLSSGETQYF.

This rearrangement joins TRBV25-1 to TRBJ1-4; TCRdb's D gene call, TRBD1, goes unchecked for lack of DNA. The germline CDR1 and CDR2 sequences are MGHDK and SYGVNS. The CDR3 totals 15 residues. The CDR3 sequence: CASSEPTGSNEKLFF.

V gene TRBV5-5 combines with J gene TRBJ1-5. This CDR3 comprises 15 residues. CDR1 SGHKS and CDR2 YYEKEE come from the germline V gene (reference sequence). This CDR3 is CASSSKQGSNQPQHF.

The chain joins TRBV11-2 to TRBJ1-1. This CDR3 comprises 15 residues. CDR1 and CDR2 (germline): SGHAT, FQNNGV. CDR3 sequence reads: CASSLLRVANTEAFF.

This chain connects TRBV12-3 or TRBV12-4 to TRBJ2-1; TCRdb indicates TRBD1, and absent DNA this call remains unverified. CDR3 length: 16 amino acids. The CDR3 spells CASRQSGRGVYNEQFF.

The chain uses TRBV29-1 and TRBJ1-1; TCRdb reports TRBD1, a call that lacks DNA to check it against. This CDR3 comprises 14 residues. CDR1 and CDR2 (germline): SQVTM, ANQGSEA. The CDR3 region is CSVATGGLNTEAFF.

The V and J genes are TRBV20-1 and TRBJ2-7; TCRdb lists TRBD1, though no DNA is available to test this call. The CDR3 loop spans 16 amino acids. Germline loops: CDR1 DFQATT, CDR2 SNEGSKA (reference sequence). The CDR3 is CSASPETASRSYEQYF.